Below are 3 T cell receptor beta chains sequenced from a single sample in a study of T cells in Graves' hyperthyroidism and ophthalmopathy. Researchers took RNA transcripts and amplified the TCR beta CDR3 regions from them. An initial round of RT-PCR targeting the TCR CDR3 relied on the HTBI primer set. TCRdb analysed the multiplex PCR reads with MiXCR anew, one entry per CDR3 protein. Among around 690,000 distinct CDR3 sequences listed, approximately 15% were seen once. Source material: blood. Receptors originate from a man aged 45 to 65 with Graves' hyperthyroidism.

Ten or more counts support this clonotype. V and J are TRBV11-2 and TRBJ1-1; no clear D gene. The germline V and J ends were trimmed by 2 bases and 1 base, with 8 bases remaining between them. CDR1 and CDR2 from the germline V gene are SGHAT and FQNNGV. The CDR3 sequence is 14 residues long. Written as DNA, the CDR3 is TGTGCCAGCAGCTTAATGGTGTCGAACACTGAAGCTTTCTTT. It codes for CASSLMVSNTEAFF.

This clonotype appeared many times. V and J are TRBV10-3 and TRBJ2-1, with D perhaps matching TRBD2 (6 bases). This CDR3 comprises 15 residues. Germline assignment: CDR1 ENHRY and CDR2 SYGVKD. Trimming pared 11 bases from V and 5 bases from J, leaving 22 bases between. Here the CDR3 DNA reads TGTGCCTCCGCAGGGAGGAGCCTACTCGACAATGAGCAGTTCTTC. Translation: CASAGRSLLDNEQFF.

This clonotype has only a few counts. J is TRBJ2-2 and V is TRBV5-1; no clear D. The CDR3 is made up of 15 amino acids. Trimming took 0 bases from V and 3 from J, leaving 9 bases between them. In germline, CDR1 is SGHRS, CDR2 YFSETQ. This CDR3 reads CASSLELRYTGELFF. DNA of the CDR3: TGCGCCAGCAGCTTGGAGCTACGATACACCGGGGAGCTGTTTTTT.